This TCR beta chain was obtained from a study of cytomegalovirus exposure and HLA in healthy donors. The germline V gene has CDR1 SEHNR and CDR2 FQNEAQ (reference sequence). The CDR3 is made up of 15 amino acids. General study results and limits: The study listed some 160 cytomegalovirus-associated TCR beta chains.

Use of 60 Vbeta and 13 Jbeta primers characterized the PCR. TCRdb's copy holds only in-frame clones and misses some; the assay was immunoSEQ multiplex PCR. The repertoire has about 190,000 clones, roughly four fifths of them found once; the top ten carry less than 4%. For this clone: The antigen remains unidentified. The junction and the germline gene differ at one end; a read error may be behind it.

The TCR comes from a woman in her 30s in good health and CMV-seropositive. This chain uses TRBV7-9 with TRBJ1-1, with 9 bases matching TRBD1. The sequenced sample consisted of PBMCs. The chain's CDR3 is CSSSLSGTGSPEAFF. In DNA form, the CDR3 reads TGTTCCAGCAGCTTATCCGGGACAGGGTCCCCTGAAGCTTTCTTT.